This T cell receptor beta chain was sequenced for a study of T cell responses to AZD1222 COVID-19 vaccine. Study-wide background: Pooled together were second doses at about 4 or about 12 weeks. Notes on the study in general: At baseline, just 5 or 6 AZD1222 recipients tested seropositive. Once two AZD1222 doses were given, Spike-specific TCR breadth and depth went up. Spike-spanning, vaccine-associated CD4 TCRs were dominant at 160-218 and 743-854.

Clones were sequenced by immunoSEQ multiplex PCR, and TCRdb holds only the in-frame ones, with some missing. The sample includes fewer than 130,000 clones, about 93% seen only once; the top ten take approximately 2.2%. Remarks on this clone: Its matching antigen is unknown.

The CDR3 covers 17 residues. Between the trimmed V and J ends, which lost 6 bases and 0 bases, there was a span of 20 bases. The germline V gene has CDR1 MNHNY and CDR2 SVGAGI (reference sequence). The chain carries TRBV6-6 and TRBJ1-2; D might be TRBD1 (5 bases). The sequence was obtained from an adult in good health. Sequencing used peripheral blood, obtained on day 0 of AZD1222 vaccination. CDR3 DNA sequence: TGTGCCAGCAGCCGATCTCGACAGCTTGGGACTAACTATGGCTACACCTTC. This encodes CASSRSRQLGTNYGYTF.